The source of this T cell receptor beta chain is a study of blood T cell repertoires in COVID-19. As for the study in general: Some COVID-19 samples were acute and others convalescent; all came from the United States, Italy and Spain.

V lost 8 bases to trimming and J lost 6 bases, with 20 bases between them. The germline CDR1 and CDR2 sequences are SGHAT and FQNNGV. CDR3 size: 15 residues. Recruitment covered about 26 US areas and drew participants whose ages spanned 18 to 89 years. Clinical histories supplied by participants themselves formed the basis of cohort assignment. Two negative PCRs, clearance, or symptom resolution characterized the recovered Cohort 3 donors. Here immunoSEQ multiplex PCR was the method, and the copy in TCRdb shows in-frame clones only, minus some. The sample records 390,000 or so clones, around 86% being singletons.

The chain couples TRBV11-2 to TRBJ2-4; D perhaps matches TRBD2 (5 bases). The TCR was taken from a woman in her fifties or sixties who had recovered from COVID-19. Sequencing was carried out using PBMCs or T cells enriched from blood (not recorded which). Here the CDR3 DNA reads TGTGCCAGCTCCTATCGGGGAGACCACCGAAACATTCAGTACTTC. Its protein is CASSYRGDHRNIQYF.